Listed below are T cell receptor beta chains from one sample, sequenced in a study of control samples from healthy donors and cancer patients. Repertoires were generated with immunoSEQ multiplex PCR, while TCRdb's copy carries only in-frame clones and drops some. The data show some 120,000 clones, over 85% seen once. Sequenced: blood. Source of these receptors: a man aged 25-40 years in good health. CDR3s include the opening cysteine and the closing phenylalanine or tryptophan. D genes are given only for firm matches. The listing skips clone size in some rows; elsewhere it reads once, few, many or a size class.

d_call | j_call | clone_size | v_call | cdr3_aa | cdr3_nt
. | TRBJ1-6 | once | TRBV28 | CASSLGAQYSPLHF | TGTGCCAGCAGTTTAGGGGCTCAATATTCACCCCTCCACTTT
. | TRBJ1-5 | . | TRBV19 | CASSTVKRGSNQPQHF | TGTGCCAGTAGTACGGTGAAAAGAGGGAGCAATCAGCCCCAGCATTTT
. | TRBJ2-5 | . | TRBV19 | CASSEALGGETQYF | TGTGCCAGTAGTGAGGCCCTGGGGGGAGAGACCCAGTACTTC
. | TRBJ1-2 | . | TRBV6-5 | CASVLAGAYGYTF | TGTGCCAGCGTTCTAGCAGGAGCCTATGGCTACACCTTC
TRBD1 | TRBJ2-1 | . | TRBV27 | CASSRQGEGNEQFF | TGTGCCAGCAGTCGACAGGGCGAGGGCAATGAGCAGTTCTTC
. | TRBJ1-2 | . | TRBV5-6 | CASSLAPARVEANYGYTF | TGTGCCAGCAGCTTGGCTCCGGCCCGTGTGGAAGCTAACTATGGCTACACCTTC
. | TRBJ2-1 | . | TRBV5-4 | CASSQASASSYNEQFF | TGTGCCAGCAGCCAGGCTAGCGCCTCCTCCTACAATGAGCAGTTCTTC
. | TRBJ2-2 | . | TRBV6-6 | CASRKTGTGELFF | TGTGCCAGCAGGAAAACAGGCACCGGGGAGCTGTTTTTT
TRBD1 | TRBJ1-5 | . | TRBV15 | CATSRPTGFNQPQHF | TGTGCCACCAGCAGGCCGACAGGGTTCAATCAGCCCCAGCATTTT
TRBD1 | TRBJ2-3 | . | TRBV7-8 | CASSSSGTGLTDTQYF | TGTGCCAGCAGCTCCTCCGGGACAGGGCTGACAGATACGCAGTATTTT
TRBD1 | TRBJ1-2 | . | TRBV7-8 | CASSGGTGYYGYTF | TGTGCCAGCAGCGGAGGGACAGGGTACTATGGCTACACCTTC
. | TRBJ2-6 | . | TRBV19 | CASTQYSGANVLTF | TGTGCCAGTACCCAATACTCTGGGGCCAACGTCCTGACTTTC
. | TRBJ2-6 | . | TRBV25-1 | CARRTPKTRGANVLTF | TGTGCCAGACGGACGCCAAAAACGCGGGGGGCCAACGTCCTGACTTTC
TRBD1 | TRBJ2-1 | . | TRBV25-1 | CASRRGGADEQFF | TGTGCCAGCAGGCGAGGGGGCGCCGATGAGCAGTTCTTC
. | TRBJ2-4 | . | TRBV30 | CAWSGVAKNIQYF | TGTGCCTGGAGTGGGGTAGCCAAAAACATTCAGTACTTC
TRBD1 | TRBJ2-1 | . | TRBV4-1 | CASSPPGQSVLEQFF | TGCGCCAGCAGCCCTCCGGGACAGAGCGTCCTTGAGCAGTTCTTC
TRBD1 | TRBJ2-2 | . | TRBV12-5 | CASGSYRGRDTGELFF | TGTGCTAGTGGTTCCTACAGGGGGCGCGACACCGGGGAGCTGTTTTTT
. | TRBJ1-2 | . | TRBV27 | CASSLSLNYGYTF | TGTGCCAGCAGTTTATCGTTAAACTATGGCTACACCTTC
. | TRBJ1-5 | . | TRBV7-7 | CASSLGGDQPQHF | TGTGCCAGCAGCCTAGGGGGAGATCAGCCCCAGCATTTT
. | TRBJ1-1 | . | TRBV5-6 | CASSSLGGQNTEAFF | TGTGCCAGCAGCTCCCTTGGGGGGCAGAACACTGAAGCTTTCTTT
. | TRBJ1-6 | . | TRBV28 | CASSFEGPLINSPLHF | TGTGCCAGCAGTTTTGAAGGACCCCTTATTAATTCACCCCTCCACTTT
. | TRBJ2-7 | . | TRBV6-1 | CASSEAPWGARSEQYF | TGTGCCAGCAGTGAAGCGCCCTGGGGGGCGCGAAGCGAGCAGTACTTC
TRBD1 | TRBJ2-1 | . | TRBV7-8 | CASRPYLGTGGYNEQFF | TGTGCCAGCAGACCCTACCTGGGGACAGGGGGCTACAATGAGCAGTTCTTC
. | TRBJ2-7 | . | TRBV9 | CASSSHWEDEQYF | TGTGCCAGCAGCTCCCACTGGGAGGACGAGCAGTACTTC
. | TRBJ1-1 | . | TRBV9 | CASSAYTNTEAFF | TGTGCCAGCAGCGCCTACACGAACACTGAAGCTTTCTTT
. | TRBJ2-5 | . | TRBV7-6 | CASSLGRVGRETQYF | TGTGCCAGCAGCTTAGGGCGGGTTGGCCGAGAGACCCAGTACTTC
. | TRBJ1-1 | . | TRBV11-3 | CASDRSRHANTEAFF | TGTGCCAGTGATAGATCGAGACACGCAAACACTGAAGCTTTCTTT
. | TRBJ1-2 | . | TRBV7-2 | CAKTAKDLTENYGYTF | TGTGCTAAGACCGCTAAGGACCTGACAGAAAACTATGGCTACACCTTC
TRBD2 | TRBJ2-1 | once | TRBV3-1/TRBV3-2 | CASSPSGGAGNEQFF | TGTGCCAGCAGCCCTAGCGGGGGGGCAGGAAATGAGCAGTTCTTC
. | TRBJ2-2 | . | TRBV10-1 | CASSTFRGPYTGELFF | TGCGCCAGCAGTACCTTCCGGGGGCCTTACACCGGGGAGCTGTTTTTT
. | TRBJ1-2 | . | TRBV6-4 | CASSITVNYGYTF | TGTGCCAGCAGTATTACAGTCAACTATGGCTACACCTTC
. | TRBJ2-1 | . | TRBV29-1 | CSVEGTISPRQFF | TGCAGCGTTGAAGGGACCATAAGTCCCCGACAGTTCTTC
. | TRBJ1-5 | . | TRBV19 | CASTFKGTGNQPQHF | TGTGCCAGTACCTTCAAGGGTACAGGGAATCAGCCCCAGCATTTT
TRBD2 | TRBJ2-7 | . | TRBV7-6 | CASSLEAGEAAYEQYF | TGTGCCAGCAGCTTAGAAGCGGGAGAGGCAGCCTACGAGCAGTACTTC
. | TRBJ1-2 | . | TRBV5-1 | CASSLTGPSNQGYTF | TGCGCCAGCAGCTTGACCGGTCCATCAAATCAGGGCTACACCTTC
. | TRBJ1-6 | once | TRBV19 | CASSRKPGPESLHF | TGTGCCAGTAGCAGGAAACCCGGGCCCGAGTCCCTCCACTTT
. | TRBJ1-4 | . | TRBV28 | CASSPDRNGEKLFF | TGTGCCAGCAGTCCCGACAGGAACGGGGAAAAACTGTTTTTT
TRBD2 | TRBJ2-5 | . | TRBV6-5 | CASRIERGGVETQYF | TGTGCCAGCAGAATTGAGCGGGGGGGCGTCGAGACCCAGTACTTC
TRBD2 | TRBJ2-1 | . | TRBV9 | CASSVPSGGGNEQFF | TGTGCCAGCAGCGTCCCTAGCGGGGGGGGGAATGAGCAGTTCTTC
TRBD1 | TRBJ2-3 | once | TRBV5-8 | CASSLGQGVTDTQYF | TGTGCCAGCAGCTTGGGTCAGGGGGTCACAGATACGCAGTATTTT
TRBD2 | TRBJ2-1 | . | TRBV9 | CASSSRGTSVDEQFF | TGTGCCAGCAGCTCCCGCGGGACTAGTGTGGATGAGCAGTTCTTC
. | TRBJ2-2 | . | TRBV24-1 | CATSSSGELFF | TGTGCCACCTCCTCCAGCGGGGAGCTGTTTTTT
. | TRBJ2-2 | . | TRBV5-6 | CASSAHARRTGELFF | TGTGCCAGCAGCGCACACGCCCGGAGGACCGGGGAGCTGTTTTTT
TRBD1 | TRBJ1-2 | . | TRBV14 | CASSQRDRVFYGYTF | TGTGCCAGCAGCCAACGCGACAGGGTATTTTATGGCTACACCTTC
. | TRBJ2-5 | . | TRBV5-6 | CASSIPGSGTQYF | TGTGCCAGCAGTATCCCAGGTTCAGGGACCCAGTACTTC
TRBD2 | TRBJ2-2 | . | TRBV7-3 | CASSSPGGANTGELFF | TGTGCCAGCAGCTCTCCTGGGGGGGCGAACACCGGGGAGCTGTTTTTT
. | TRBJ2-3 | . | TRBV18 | CASSPPGGRGPTDTQYF | TGTGCCAGCTCACCGCCTGGGGGGCGGGGGCCCACAGATACGCAGTATTTT
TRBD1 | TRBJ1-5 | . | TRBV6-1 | CASSEGYRGQSNQPQHF | TGTGCCAGCAGTGAAGGGTACAGGGGGCAGAGCAATCAGCCCCAGCATTTT
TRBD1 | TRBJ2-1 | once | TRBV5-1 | CASSFSGTGDHNEQFF | TGCGCCAGCAGCTTCTCCGGGACAGGGGATCACAATGAGCAGTTCTTC
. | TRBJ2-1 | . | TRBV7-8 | CASSLGGPYEQFF | TGTGCCAGCAGCTTAGGGGGGCCCTATGAGCAGTTCTTC